This passage covers 25 T cell receptor beta chains from one sample sequenced in a study of T cell responses to AZD1222 COVID-19 vaccine. The repertoire was sequenced with immunoSEQ multiplex PCR; TCRdb's copy has only in-frame clones and lacks some. The sample carries around 150,000 clones, 90% to 95% recorded once. The specimen was peripheral blood, collected 28 days after the second AZD1222 dose. The receptors were sampled from an adult who received the AZD1222 COVID-19 vaccine.

The chain recombines TRBV7-7 with TRBJ2-5, with D uncertain. Looked up from germline, CDR1 is SSHAT and CDR2 is FNYEAQ (reference sequence). CDR3 length: 14 residues. The CDR3 is CASSAAGPSQTQYF. In nucleotides, the CDR3 is TGTGCTAGCTCCGCGGCAGGCCCTTCCCAAACCCAGTACTTC.

The gene calls are TRBV12-5 and TRBJ2-7, with 7 bases fitting TRBD2. The CDR3 consists of 15 residues. Germline V CDR1 and CDR2: LGHNT, FRNRAP. V lost 4 bases and J lost 2; bases outside the gene matches: 8. Here the CDR3 reads CASGSLLAEAYEQYF. Here the CDR3 DNA reads TGTGCTAGTGGTTCCCTCCTAGCGGAAGCCTACGAGCAGTACTTC.

The chain uses TRBV10-3 and TRBJ2-7, with 8 bases aligning to TRBD2. The CDR3 is 16 amino acids. The ends lost 4 bases at V and 2 bases at J; junction bases unmatched: 10. The germline V gene has CDR1 ENHRY and CDR2 SYGVKD. Here the CDR3 DNA reads TGTGCCATCAGTGGACTCGGTGGAGCGGGGGCCTACGAGCAGTACTTC. Its translation: CAISGLGGAGAYEQYF.

The CDR3 sequence: CASSYRGPAYNEQFF. The DNA of the CDR3 is TGTGCCAGCAGTTACCGGGGGCCTGCATACAATGAGCAGTTCTTC. The rearrangement links TRBV6-5 to TRBJ2-1, with D perhaps assigned TRBD1 or TRBD2 (6 bases each). V lost 2 bases to trimming and J lost 4 bases, with 12 bases between them. Germline V gives CDR1 MNHEY, CDR2 SVGAGI. The CDR3 has 15 amino acids.

The V call is TRBV6-1, the J call TRBJ1-1; D uncertain. The CDR3 has 17 residues. Looked up from germline, CDR1 is MNHNS and CDR2 is SASEGT. The germline V and J ends were trimmed by 4 bases and 2 bases, with 20 bases remaining between them. CDR3 residues: CASSGPGRAVSNTEAFF. The CDR3 DNA reads as TGTGCCAGCAGTGGCCCCGGGAGGGCAGTGAGTAACACTGAAGCTTTCTTT.

J is TRBJ2-1 and V is TRBV5-1, with TRBD2 identical over 12 bases. The CDR3 spans 16 residues. With V trimmed by 0 bases and J by 7 bases, 5 bases remained unmatched. Germline V gene sequence: CDR1 SGHRS, CDR2 YFSETQ. CDR3 sequence: CASSLEASGRANEQFF. The CDR3 bases are TGCGCCAGCAGCTTGGAGGCTAGCGGGAGGGCTAATGAGCAGTTCTTC.

This sequence joins TRBV19 and TRBJ1-1; D is perhaps TRBD1 (5 bases). The CDR3 spans 13 residues. The ends were cut back, 10 bases at V and 11 bases at J, with 23 bases in the middle. CDR1 is LNHDA, CDR2 SQIVND, per germline (reference sequence). Here the CDR3 DNA reads TGTGCCACTGCGGGACTGTCGAAAACTGTTGCTTTCTTT. The encoded protein is CATAGLSKTVAFF.

The genes are TRBV5-1 and TRBJ1-1; D is uncertain. CDR1 and CDR2 (germline): SGHRS, YFSETQ. V lost 4 bases, J lost 3 bases, and 4 bases lay in between. The CDR3 spans 11 residues. CDR3 coding DNA: TGCGCCAGCAGCACTGACACTGAAGCTTTCTTT. Amino acids: CASSTDTEAFF.

The V and J genes are TRBV30 and TRBJ2-7; TRBD1 is a possible D gene (6 bases). The CDR3 spans 15 residues. Germline V CDR1 and CDR2: GTSNPN, SVGIG (reference sequence). The V gene lost 0 bases and the J gene lost 3 bases, with 15 bases spanning the gap. CDR3 coding DNA: TGTGCCTGGAGTGTGGGGGCGCCTCGGAGCTACGAGCAGTACTTC. This sequence encodes CAWSVGAPRSYEQYF.

The chain is built from TRBV14 and TRBJ1-2; 11 bases agree with TRBD1. The CDR3 is made up of 15 amino acids. Losses at the gene ends were 4 bases for V and 6 bases for J; bases not matched to a gene: 7. Germline V CDR1 and CDR2: SGHDN, FVKESK. The CDR3 DNA sequence: TGTGCCAGCAGCCCTGCCCTGGGACAGGGGGATGGCTACACCTTC. Translating gives CASSPALGQGDGYTF.

Points on this clone: No DNA is shown, since the ends of the CDR3 on it are uncertain; the CDR3 is the one TCRdb lists. The V call is TRBV6-2 or TRBV6-3, the J call TRBJ2-7; TRBD2, the table's D call, was not compared with the DNA. The CDR3 totals 14 residues, both ends included. The germline V gene has CDR1 MNHEY and CDR2 SVGEGT. CDR3 sequence: CASSYSPFAGGSNF.

To note about this clone: The same CDR3 is also encoded by other DNA sequences in this sample. The rearrangement uses TRBV20-1 and TRBJ2-7, with D unresolved. The CDR3 runs 10 residues. Looked up from germline, CDR1 is DFQATT and CDR2 is SNEGSKA (reference sequence). V gave up 6 bases and J gave up 4 bases, with 7 bases separating them. CDR3 in amino acids: CSAPSYEQYF. CDR3 sequence (DNA): TGCAGTGCGCCCAGTTACGAGCAGTACTTC.

The chain is built from TRBV10-3 and TRBJ2-7; possibly TRBD2 for D (7 bases). V lost 2 bases and J 1 base, leaving 12 bases between the germline ends. CDR3 length: 15 residues. CDR1 and CDR2 (germline): ENHRY, SYGVKD. The CDR3 sequence: CAISEGGGRSYEQYF. In nucleotides, the CDR3 is TGTGCCATCAGTGAGGGGGGGGGCAGATCCTACGAGCAGTACTTC.

The chain links TRBV6-5 to TRBJ1-2, with D perhaps matching TRBD1 (6 bases). Deletions cut 8 bases from V and 5 bases from J, with 12 bases between. The germline CDR1 and CDR2 sequences are MNHEY and SVGAGI. The CDR3 has 12 amino acids. Here the CDR3 DNA reads TGTGCCAGCGGAGGGGGGGGTTATGGCTACACCTTC. Protein product: CASGGGGYGYTF.

The chain recombines TRBV18 with TRBJ1-1; D is ambiguous. The germline CDR1 and CDR2 sequences are KGHSH and LQKENI. Between the trimmed V and J ends, which lost 0 bases and 8 bases, there was a span of 16 bases. This CDR3 region has 15 residues. Here the CDR3 reads CASSPPSGLGKEAFF. The DNA for the CDR3 is TGTGCCAGCTCACCACCCTCCGGCCTGGGGAAGGAAGCTTTCTTT.

This chain connects TRBV12-3 or TRBV12-4 to TRBJ2-3, with unresolved D. The V and J ends lost 4 bases and 5 bases respectively, with 10 bases between them. This CDR3 comprises 13 residues. In DNA, the CDR3 is TGTGCCAGCAGTTCGCTAGGAATAGATACGCAGTATTTT. Translated: CASSSLGIDTQYF.

This clone occurred once. The rearrangement joins TRBV19 to TRBJ1-5, with unresolved D. The CDR3 is 14 residues long. Trimming took off 7 bases at V and 3 bases at J, with 13 bases between the two ends. Germline CDR1 is LNHDA and CDR2 is SQIVND (reference sequence). The CDR3 reads CASTLQGNNQPQHF. CDR3 DNA: TGTGCCAGTACCCTACAAGGGAACAATCAGCCCCAGCATTTT. Supplemented by reference TRBV19 and TRBJ1-5, the full variable domain reads DGGITQSPKYLFRKEGQNVTLSCEQNLNHDAMYWYRQDPGQGLRLIYYSQIVNDFQKGDIAEGYSVSREKKESFPLTVTSAQKNPTAFYLCASTLQGNNQPQHFGDGTRLSIL.

This rearrangement joins TRBV10-3 to TRBJ1-2, with 11 positions matching TRBD1. Germline CDR1 ENHRY, CDR2 SYGVKD. The junction had 19 bases not matched to a gene; V was cut back by 3 bases and J by 4 bases. The CDR3 totals 20 residues. The CDR3 loop is CAISDPALDRGRSDLYGYTF. The CDR3 DNA reads TGTGCCATCAGTGACCCCGCCCTGGACAGGGGGCGTTCGGACCTCTATGGCTACACCTTC.

This clone has a handful of counts. This chain connects TRBV7-9 to TRBJ2-7, with D maybe TRBD1 (6 bases). Trimming stripped 3 bases from V and 3 bases from J, with 9 bases between. This CDR3 comprises 13 residues. The V gene's germline CDR1 is SEHNR and CDR2 FQNEAQ (reference sequence). The CDR3 DNA is TGTGCCAGCAGCTTCACAGGGTTCTACGAGCAGTACTTC. Its translation is CASSFTGFYEQYF.

This chain links TRBV10-3 with TRBJ2-1; 12 bases fit TRBD2. Trimming took 2 bases from V and 4 from J; bases not matched to a gene: 6. Germline V lookup: CDR1 ENHRY, CDR2 SYGVKD. The CDR3 covers 17 residues. The CDR3 here is CAISERGLAGTYNEQFF. CDR3 nucleotides: TGTGCCATCAGTGAGCGGGGACTAGCGGGTACATACAATGAGCAGTTCTTC.

This clone was seen only once. V gene TRBV7-9 combines with J gene TRBJ1-1, with a tentative D call TRBD1 (5 bases). The V gene lost 0 bases and the J gene lost 2 bases, with 13 bases spanning the gap. Germline-derived CDR1 and CDR2 are SEHNR and FQNEAQ (reference sequence). The CDR3 contains 16 residues. The CDR3, as DNA: TGTGCCAGCAGCTTAGCGCTGGGGGGGGTAAACACTGAAGCTTTCTTT. It translates to CASSLALGGVNTEAFF.

The genes are TRBV30 and TRBJ2-5; 10 nucleotides match TRBD2. Looked up from germline, CDR1 is GTSNPN and CDR2 is SVGIG (reference sequence). Losses at the gene ends were 3 bases for V and 1 base for J; bases not matched to a gene: 14. CDR3 length equals 18 residues. The chain's CDR3 is CAWSEDLRLAGFQETQYF. DNA for the CDR3: TGTGCCTGGAGCGAAGATCTTAGACTAGCGGGCTTCCAAGAGACCCAGTACTTC. The whole variable domain, remainder taken from reference TRBV30 and TRBJ2-5, is SQTIHQWPATLVQPVGSPLSLECTVEGTSNPNLYWYRQAAGRGLQLLFYSVGIGQISSEVPQNLSASRPQDRQFILSSKKLLLSDSGFYLCAWSEDLRLAGFQETQYFGPGTRLLVL.

CDR3 bases: TGTGCCAGCAGCCAAGATCTAGCCACTCCAGTCACAGATACGCAGTATTTT. Translated, it gives CASSQDLATPVTDTQYF. The chain couples TRBV3-1 (or the pseudogene TRBV3-2) to TRBJ2-3; a weak D match, TRBD2 (5 bases). V was clipped by 0 bases and J by 2 bases, with 15 bases between them. Germline assignment: CDR1 LGHDT and CDR2 YNNKEL (reference sequence). The CDR3 is 17 amino acids.

The chain has TRBV21-1 and TRBJ1-2. TRBV21-1 is given as a pseudogene. The CDR3 sequence is 13 residues long. CDR3 in DNA: TGTGCCAGCAACGGGGGGGCTTGTTGGGGCTACACCTTC. It yields the protein CASNGGACWGYTF.

As concerns this clone: In the same sample, other DNA sequences code for this CDR3. The chain joins TRBV5-5 to TRBJ2-7, with 7 bases matching TRBD2. The CDR3 extends over 15 amino acids. Looked up from germline, CDR1 is SGHKS and CDR2 is YYEKEE (reference sequence). The trim removed 5 bases at V and 2 bases at J, leaving 10 bases unmatched. DNA of the CDR3: TGTGCCAGCAGTTCAGCTAGCGGAGGCCCCTACGAGCAGTACTTC. Translating it yields CASSSASGGPYEQYF.